The following is a T cell receptor beta chain sequence with its context. Preparation of the TCRbeta library involved a method that used unique molecular identifiers. TCRdb fed the PCR reads into MiXCR, producing one record per CDR3 protein. The repertoire includes some 590,000 distinct CDR3 sequences, about 10% of them detected once, and less than 5% sits in the top ten. These data belong to a study of T-cell reconstitution after alpha-beta-depleted transplantation in children. V was pared by 0 bases and J by 10 bases, with 9 bases between. Germline-derived CDR1 and CDR2 are LGHDT and YNNKEL (reference sequence). This CDR3 comprises 12 residues.

V usage is TRBV3-1 and J usage is TRBJ1-1; D remains unclear. This TCR was sampled from a human donor who donated a stem cell graft to a child with acute myeloid leukemia. The sequenced sample was PBMCs from the stem cell graft donor, obtained from the stem cell graft. The CDR3: CASSQERGSAFF. CDR3 bases: TGTGCCAGCAGCCAAGAGCGGGGATCAGCTTTCTTT.